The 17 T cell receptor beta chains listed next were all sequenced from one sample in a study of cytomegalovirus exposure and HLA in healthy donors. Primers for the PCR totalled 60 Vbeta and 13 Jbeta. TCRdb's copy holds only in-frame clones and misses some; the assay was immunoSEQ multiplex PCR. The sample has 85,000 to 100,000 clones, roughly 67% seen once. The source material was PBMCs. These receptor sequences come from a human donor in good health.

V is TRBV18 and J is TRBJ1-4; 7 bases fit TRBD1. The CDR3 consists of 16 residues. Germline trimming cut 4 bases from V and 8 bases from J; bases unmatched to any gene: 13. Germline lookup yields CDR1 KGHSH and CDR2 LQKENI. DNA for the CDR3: TGTGCCAGCTCACGGGGACAGACCAAAGGAGGGGAAAAACTGTTTTTT. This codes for CASSRGQTKGGEKLFF.

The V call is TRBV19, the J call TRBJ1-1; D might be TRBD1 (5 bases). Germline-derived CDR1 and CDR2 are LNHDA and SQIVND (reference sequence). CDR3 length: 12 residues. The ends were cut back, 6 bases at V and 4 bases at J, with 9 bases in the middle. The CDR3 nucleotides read TGTGCCAGTAGGGCGGGGGGCACTGAAGCTTTCTTT. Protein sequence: CASRAGGTEAFF. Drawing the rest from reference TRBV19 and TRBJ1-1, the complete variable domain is DGGITQSPKYLFRKEGQNVTLSCEQNLNHDAMYWYRQDPGQGLRLIYYSQIVNDFQKGDIAEGYSVSREKKESFPLTVTSAQKNPTAFYLCASRAGGTEAFFGQGTRLTVV.

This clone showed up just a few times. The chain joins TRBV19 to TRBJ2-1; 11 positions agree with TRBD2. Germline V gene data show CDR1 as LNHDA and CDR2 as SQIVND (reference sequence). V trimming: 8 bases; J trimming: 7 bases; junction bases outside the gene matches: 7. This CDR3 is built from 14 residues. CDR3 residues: CASASGGRENEQFF. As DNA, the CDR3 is TGTGCCAGTGCTAGCGGGGGGAGGGAAAATGAGCAGTTCTTC.

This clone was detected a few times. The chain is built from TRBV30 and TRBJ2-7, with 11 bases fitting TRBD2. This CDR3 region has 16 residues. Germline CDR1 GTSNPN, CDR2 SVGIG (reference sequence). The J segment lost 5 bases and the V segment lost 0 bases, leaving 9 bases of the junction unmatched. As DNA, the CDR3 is TGTGCCTGGAGTGTAGGGCTAGCGGGGGGCGGGGACGAGCAGTACTTC. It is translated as CAWSVGLAGGGDEQYF.

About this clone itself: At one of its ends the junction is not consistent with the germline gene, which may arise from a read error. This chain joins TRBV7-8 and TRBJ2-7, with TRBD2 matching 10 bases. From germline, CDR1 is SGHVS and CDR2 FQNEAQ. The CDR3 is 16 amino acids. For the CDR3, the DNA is TGTGCCAGCAGCTTAGTCCTAGCGGGGGCCCAACTCTATCTGATCTTC. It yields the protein CASSLVLAGAQLYLIF.

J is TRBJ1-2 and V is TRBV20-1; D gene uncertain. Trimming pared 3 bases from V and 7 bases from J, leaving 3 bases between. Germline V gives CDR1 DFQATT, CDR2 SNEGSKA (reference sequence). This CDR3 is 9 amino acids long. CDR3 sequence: CSASGGYTF. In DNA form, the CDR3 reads TGCAGTGCTAGCGGTGGCTACACCTTC.

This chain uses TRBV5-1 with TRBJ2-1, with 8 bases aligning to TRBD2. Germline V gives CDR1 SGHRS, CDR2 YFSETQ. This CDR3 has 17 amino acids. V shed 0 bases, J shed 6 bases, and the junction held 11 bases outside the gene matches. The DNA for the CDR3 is TGCGCCAGCAGCTTGGCTTTCGGAGCGGGGGACCCCAATGAGCAGTTCTTC. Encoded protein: CASSLAFGAGDPNEQFF.

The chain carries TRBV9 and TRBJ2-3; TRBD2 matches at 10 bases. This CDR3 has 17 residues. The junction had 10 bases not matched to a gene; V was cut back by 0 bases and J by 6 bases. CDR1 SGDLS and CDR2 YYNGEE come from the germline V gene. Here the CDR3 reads CASSVATGASGGDTQYF. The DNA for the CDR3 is TGTGCCAGCAGCGTAGCAACGGGGGCTAGCGGGGGTGATACGCAGTATTTT.

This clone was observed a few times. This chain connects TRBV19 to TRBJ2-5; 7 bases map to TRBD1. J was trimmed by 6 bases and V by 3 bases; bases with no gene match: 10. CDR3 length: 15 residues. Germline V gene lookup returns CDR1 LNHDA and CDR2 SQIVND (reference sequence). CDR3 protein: CASSIEGGAWKTQYF. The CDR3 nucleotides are TGTGCCAGTAGTATCGAAGGGGGCGCTTGGAAGACCCAGTACTTC.

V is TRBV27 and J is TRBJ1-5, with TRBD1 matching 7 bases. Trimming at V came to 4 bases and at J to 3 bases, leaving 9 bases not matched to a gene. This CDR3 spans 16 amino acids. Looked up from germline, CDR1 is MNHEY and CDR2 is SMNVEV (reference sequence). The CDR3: CASSSRQGPINQPQHF. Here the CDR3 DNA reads TGTGCCAGCAGTTCCCGACAGGGCCCTATCAATCAGCCCCAGCATTTT.

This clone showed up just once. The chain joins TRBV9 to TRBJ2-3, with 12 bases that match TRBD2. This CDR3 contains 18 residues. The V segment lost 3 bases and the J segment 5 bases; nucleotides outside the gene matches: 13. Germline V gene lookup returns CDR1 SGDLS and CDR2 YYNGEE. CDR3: CASSATGLAGRWLDTQYF. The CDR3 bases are TGTGCCAGCAGCGCAACGGGACTAGCGGGTCGGTGGTTAGATACGCAGTATTTT.

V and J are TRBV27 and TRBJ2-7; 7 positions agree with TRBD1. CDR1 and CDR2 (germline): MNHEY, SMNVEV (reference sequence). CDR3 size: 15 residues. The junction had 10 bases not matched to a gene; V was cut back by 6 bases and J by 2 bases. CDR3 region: CASSLGTAGAYEQYF. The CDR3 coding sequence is TGTGCCAGCAGCCTGGGGACAGCCGGGGCCTACGAGCAGTACTTC.

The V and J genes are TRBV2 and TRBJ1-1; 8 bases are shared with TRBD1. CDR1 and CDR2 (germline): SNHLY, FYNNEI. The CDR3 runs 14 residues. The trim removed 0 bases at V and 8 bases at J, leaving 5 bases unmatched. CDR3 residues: CASSEALGQDEAFF. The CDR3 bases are TGTGCCAGCAGTGAAGCCCTGGGACAGGACGAAGCTTTCTTT.

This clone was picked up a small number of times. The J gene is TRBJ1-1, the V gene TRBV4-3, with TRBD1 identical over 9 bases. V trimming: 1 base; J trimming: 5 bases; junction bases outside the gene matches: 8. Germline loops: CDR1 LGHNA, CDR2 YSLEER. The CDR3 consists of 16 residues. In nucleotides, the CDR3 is TGCGCCAGCAGCCAAGGGACAGGGGTGTGGGGGACTGAAGCTTTCTTT. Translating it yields CASSQGTGVWGTEAFF.

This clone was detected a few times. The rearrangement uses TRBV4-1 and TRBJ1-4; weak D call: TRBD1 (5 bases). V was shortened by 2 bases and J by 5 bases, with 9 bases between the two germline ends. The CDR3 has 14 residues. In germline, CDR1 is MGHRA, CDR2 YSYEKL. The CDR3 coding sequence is TGCGCCAGCAGCCAACAAGGGGCGAATGAAAAACTGTTTTTT. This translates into CASSQQGANEKLFF.

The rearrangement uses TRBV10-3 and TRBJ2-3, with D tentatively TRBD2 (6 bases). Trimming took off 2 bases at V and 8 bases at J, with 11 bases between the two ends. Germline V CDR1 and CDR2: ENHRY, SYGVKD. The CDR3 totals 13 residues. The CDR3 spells CAISEIGGTTQYF. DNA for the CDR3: TGTGCCATCAGTGAGATTGGGGGGACTACGCAGTATTTT.

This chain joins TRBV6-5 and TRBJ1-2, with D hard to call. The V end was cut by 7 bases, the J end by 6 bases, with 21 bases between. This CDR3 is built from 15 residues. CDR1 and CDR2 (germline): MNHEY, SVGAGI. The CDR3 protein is CASTRSQISVDGYTF. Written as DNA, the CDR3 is TGTGCCAGCACAAGATCGCAGATTAGCGTTGATGGCTACACCTTC.